This record looks at one T cell receptor beta chain sequence and its context. Its antigen is not known. The data derive from a study of cytomegalovirus exposure and HLA in healthy donors. Study outcomes and limitations: Later, TCR association rates were found to vary by HLA locus, highest for DRB1 and lowest for HLA-C.

Looked up from germline, CDR1 is MGHDK and CDR2 is SYGVNS. V lost 4 bases, J lost 7 bases, and 11 bases lay in between. The CDR3 is 12 residues long. Researchers ran the PCR with 60 Vbeta and 13 Jbeta primers. Clones were read by immunoSEQ multiplex PCR, and TCRdb kept only the in-frame ones, dropping some. In the table there are fewer than 250,000 clones, 75% to 80% of which are singletons. What was sequenced was PBMCs. The chain carries TRBV25-1 and TRBJ2-7; maybe TRBD1 (6 bases). The source of this sequence is a man younger than 30 in good health and CMV-seronegative. The DNA of the CDR3 is TGTGCCAGCAGTGGAATCAGGGGTGAGCAGTACTTC. This gives the protein CASSGIRGEQYF.